This T cell receptor (beta chain) was identified in a study of cytomegalovirus exposure and HLA in healthy donors. In the study overall: Some 85 million unique TCRs from HLA-typed donors were held in an early data release.

On this clone: What it binds is not known.

Findings and limits, study-wide: A classifier reportedly called cytomegalovirus status with high sensitivity and specificity. The study recorded about 160 TCR beta chains that were cytomegalovirus-associated. A missense variant in DCLRE1C was later tied to TCR beta V- and J-gene trimming.

V gave up 4 bases and J gave up 3 bases; unmatched junction bases: 7. This CDR3 has 15 residues. Looked up from germline, CDR1 is SGDLS and CDR2 is YYNGEE. Primers for the PCR totalled 60 Vbeta and 13 Jbeta. Assay: immunoSEQ multiplex PCR; the TCRdb copy retains only in-frame clones and omits some. The sample holds over 50,000 clones, 75% to 85% seen once. This clonotype originated in a man between 45 and 60 years old in good health and CMV-seropositive. The chain couples TRBV9 to TRBJ2-1, with TRBD1 matching 7 bases. The specimen sequenced was PBMCs. This CDR3 reads CASSPTGDGYNEQFF. The CDR3 DNA is TGTGCCAGCAGCCCTACAGGGGACGGCTACAATGAGCAGTTCTTC.